This T cell receptor beta chain was sequenced for a study of shared clonotypes between healthy human individuals. Study as a whole: CD4 naive cells filled three plates per donor, CD4 memory three, CD8 naive two and CD8 memory one. Study-wide points: Shared clonotypes across all four donors exceeded non-shared ones in generation probability.

This CDR3 has 13 amino acids. Per germline, CDR1 MDHEN and CDR2 SYDVKM. V was clipped by 8 bases and J by 2 bases, with 9 bases between them. About this clone itself: Its antigen remains unknown.

Using immunoSEQ multiplex PCR, the repertoire was profiled, and TCRdb retains in-frame clones only, with some absent. The top ten clones hold around 1.5% of a sample with some 1 million clones, roughly 80% of them seen once. The J gene is TRBJ2-2, the V gene TRBV28; a weak D match, TRBD1 (5 bases). This receptor was taken from a man in his late teens or twenties in good health. The sequencing input was memory CD4+ T cells sorted from blood. Subset here: CD45RA-negative fraction. The DNA of the CDR3 is TGTGCCAGCGTGGGGCTCAACACCGGGGAGCTGTTTTTT. It translates to CASVGLNTGELFF. The variable domain in full, completed from reference TRBV28 and TRBJ2-2, reads DVKVTQSSRYLVKRTGEKVFLECVQDMDHENMFWYRQDPGLGLRLIYFSYDVKMKEKGDIPEGYSVSREKKERFSLILESASTNQTSMYLCASVGLNTGELFFGEGSRLTVL.